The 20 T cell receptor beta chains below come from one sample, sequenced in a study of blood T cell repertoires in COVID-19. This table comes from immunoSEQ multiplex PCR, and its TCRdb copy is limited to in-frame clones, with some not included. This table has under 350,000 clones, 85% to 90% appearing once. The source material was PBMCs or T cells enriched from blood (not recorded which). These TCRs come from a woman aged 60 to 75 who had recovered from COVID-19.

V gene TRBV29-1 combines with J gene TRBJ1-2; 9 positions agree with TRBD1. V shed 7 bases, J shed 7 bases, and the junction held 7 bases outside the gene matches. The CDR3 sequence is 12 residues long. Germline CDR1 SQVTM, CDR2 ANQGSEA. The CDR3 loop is CSGGQGESGYTF. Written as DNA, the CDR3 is TGCAGCGGGGGACAGGGAGAAAGTGGCTACACCTTC.

CDR3 DNA sequence: TGCGCCAGCAGTGAGTGGAGGAGGGCGGATCAGCCCCAGCATTTT. Translated, it gives CASSEWRRADQPQHF. The rearrangement joins TRBV10-1 to TRBJ1-5; D is unresolved. Deletions cut 1 base from V and 5 bases from J, with 12 bases between. CDR3 length: 15 residues. The germline V gene encodes CDR1 WNHNN and CDR2 SYGVQD (reference sequence).

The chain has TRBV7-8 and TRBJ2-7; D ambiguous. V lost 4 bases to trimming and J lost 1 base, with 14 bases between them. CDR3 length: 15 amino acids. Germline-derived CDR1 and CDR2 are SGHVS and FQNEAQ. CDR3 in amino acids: CASSSSQSTSYEQYF. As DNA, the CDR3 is TGTGCCAGCAGCTCCTCACAGTCCACTTCCTACGAGCAGTACTTC.

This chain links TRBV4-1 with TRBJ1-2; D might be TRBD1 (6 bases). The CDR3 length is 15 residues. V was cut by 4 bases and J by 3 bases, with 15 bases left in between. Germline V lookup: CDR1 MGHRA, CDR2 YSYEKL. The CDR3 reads CASSPQWAGDYGYTF. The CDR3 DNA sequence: TGCGCCAGCAGCCCCCAGTGGGCAGGGGACTATGGCTACACCTTC.

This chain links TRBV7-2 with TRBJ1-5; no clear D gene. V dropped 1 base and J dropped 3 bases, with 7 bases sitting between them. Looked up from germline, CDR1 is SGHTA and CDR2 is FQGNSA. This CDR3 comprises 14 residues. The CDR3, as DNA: TGTGCCAGCAGCTTAGACAACATCAATCAGCCCCAGCATTTT. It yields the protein CASSLDNINQPQHF. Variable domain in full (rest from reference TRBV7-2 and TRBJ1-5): GAGVSQSPSNKVTEKGKDVELRCDPISGHTALYWYRQSLGQGLEFLIYFQGNSAPDKSGLPSDRFSAERTGGSVSTLTIQRTQQEDSAVYLCASSLDNINQPQHFGDGTRLSIL.

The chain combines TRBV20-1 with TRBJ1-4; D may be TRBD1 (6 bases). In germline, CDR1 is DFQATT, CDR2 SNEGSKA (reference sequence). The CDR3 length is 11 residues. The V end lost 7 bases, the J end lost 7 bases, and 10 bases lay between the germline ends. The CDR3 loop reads CSVSRGEKLFF. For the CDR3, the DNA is TGCAGTGTTTCCAGGGGTGAAAAACTGTTTTTT.

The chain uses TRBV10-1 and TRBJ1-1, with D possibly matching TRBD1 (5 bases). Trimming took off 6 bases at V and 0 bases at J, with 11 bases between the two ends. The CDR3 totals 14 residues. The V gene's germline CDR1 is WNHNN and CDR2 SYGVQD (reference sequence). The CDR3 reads CASRGGDLNTEAFF. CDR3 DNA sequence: TGCGCCAGCAGGGGGGGGGATCTGAACACTGAAGCTTTCTTT.

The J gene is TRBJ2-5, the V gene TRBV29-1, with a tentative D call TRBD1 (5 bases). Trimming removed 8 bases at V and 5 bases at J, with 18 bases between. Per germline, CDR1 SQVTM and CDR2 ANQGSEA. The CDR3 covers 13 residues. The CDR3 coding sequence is TGCAGCTCACCAGGGCCCTCCCTCGAGACCCAGTACTTC. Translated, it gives CSSPGPSLETQYF.

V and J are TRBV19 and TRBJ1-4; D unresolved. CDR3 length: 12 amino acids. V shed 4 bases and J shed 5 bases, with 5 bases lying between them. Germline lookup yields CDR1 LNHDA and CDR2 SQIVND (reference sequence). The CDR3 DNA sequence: TGTGCCAGTAGTAGGCAGAATGAAAAACTGTTTTTT. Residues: CASSRQNEKLFF.

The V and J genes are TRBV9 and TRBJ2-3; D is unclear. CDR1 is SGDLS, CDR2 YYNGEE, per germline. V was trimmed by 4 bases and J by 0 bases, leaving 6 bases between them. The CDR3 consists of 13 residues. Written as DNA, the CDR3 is TGTGCCAGCAGCCTACTTAGCACAGATACGCAGTATTTT. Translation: CASSLLSTDTQYF.

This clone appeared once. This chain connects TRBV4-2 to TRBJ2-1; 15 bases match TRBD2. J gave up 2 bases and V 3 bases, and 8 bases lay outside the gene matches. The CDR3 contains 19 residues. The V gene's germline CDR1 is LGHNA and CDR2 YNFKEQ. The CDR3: CASSQAGTSGGRTYNEQFF. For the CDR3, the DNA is TGTGCCAGCAGCCAGGCCGGGACTAGCGGGGGGCGTACCTACAATGAGCAGTTCTTC.

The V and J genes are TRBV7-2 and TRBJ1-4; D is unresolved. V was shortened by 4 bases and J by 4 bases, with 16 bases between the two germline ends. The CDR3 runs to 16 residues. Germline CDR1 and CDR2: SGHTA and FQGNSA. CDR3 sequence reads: CASSYYTDEGNEKLFF. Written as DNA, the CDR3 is TGTGCCAGCAGCTATTACACGGATGAGGGTAATGAAAAACTGTTTTTT.

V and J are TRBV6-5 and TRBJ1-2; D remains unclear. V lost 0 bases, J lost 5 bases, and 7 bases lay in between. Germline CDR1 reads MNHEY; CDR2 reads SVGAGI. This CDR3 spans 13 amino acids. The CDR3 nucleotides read TGTGCCAGCAGTTACTCTGAGGGATATGGCTACACCTTC. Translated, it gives CASSYSEGYGYTF.

CDR3 loop: CASSQDRSQPQHF. CDR3 DNA: TGTGCCAGCAGCCAAGATAGGAGTCAGCCCCAGCATTTT. The chain joins TRBV3-1 (or the pseudogene TRBV3-2) to TRBJ1-5; D call uncertain. The CDR3 runs to 13 residues. V lost 0 bases to trimming and J lost 6 bases, with 6 bases between them. Germline V gene data show CDR1 as LGHDT and CDR2 as YNNKEL (reference sequence).

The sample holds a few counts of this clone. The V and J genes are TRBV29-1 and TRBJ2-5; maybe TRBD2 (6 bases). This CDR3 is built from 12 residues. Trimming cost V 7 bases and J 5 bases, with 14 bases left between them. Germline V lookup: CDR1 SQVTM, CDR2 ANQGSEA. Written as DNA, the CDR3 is TGCAGCGCGCGACTGGAGGGCGAGACCCAGTACTTC. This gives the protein CSARLEGETQYF.

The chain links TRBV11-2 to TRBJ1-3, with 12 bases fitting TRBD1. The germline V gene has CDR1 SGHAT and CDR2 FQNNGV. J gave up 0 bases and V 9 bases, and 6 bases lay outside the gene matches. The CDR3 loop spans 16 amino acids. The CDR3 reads CASRDRGPHSGNTIYF. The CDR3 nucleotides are TGTGCCAGTCGGGACAGGGGGCCCCACTCTGGAAACACCATATATTTT.

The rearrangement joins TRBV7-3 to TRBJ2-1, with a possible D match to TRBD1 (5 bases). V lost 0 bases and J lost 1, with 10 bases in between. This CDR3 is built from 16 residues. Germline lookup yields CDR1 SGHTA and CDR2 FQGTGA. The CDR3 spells CASSLTRRASYNEQFF. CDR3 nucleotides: TGTGCCAGCAGCTTAACGCGCAGGGCTTCCTACAATGAGCAGTTCTTC.

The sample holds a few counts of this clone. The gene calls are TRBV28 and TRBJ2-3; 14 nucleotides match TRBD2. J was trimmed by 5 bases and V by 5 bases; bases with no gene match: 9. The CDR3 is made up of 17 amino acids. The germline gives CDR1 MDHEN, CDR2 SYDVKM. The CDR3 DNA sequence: TGTGCCAGCAGTATGACGACTAGCGGGAGGGCCCGAGATACGCAGTATTTT. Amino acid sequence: CASSMTTSGRARDTQYF.

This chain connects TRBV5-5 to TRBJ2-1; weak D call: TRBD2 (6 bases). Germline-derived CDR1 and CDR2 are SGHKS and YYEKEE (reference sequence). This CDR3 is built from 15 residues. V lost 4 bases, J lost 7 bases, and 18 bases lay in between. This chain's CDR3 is CASSLGAGTQNEQFF. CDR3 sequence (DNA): TGTGCCAGCAGCCTAGGGGCCGGGACTCAAAATGAGCAGTTCTTC.

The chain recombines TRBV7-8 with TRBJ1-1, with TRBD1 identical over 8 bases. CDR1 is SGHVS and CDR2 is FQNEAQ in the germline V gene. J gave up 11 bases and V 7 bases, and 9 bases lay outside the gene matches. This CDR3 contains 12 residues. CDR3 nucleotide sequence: TGTGCCAGCACCCTACAGGGGGGGCCGGCTTTCTTT. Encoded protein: CASTLQGGPAFF.